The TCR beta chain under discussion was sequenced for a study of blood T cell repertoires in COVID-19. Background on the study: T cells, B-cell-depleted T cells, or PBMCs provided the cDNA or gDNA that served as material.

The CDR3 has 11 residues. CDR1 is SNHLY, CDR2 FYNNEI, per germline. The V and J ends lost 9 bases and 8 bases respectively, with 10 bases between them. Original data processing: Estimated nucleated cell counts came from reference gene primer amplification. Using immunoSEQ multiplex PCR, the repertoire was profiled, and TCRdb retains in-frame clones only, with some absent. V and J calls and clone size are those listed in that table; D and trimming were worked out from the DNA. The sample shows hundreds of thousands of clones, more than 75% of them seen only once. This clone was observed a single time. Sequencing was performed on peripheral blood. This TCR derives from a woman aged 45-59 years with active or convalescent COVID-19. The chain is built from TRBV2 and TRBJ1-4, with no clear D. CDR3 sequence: CASQQREKLFF. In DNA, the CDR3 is TGTGCCAGTCAGCAGCGGGAAAAACTGTTTTTT.